This entry features one T cell receptor (beta chain) sequence. The CDR3 contains 15 residues. Germline V gene lookup returns CDR1 MDHEN and CDR2 SYDVKM. V shed 5 bases and J 6 bases; nucleotides not matched to a gene: 11. This record belongs to a study of sequential checkpoint blockade in melanoma. Study information: Maintenance nivolumab came after either treatment sequence.

Described treatment: randomized to nivolumab then ipilimumab (arm A) or the reverse (arm B). None of the patients previously received DNA-damaging chemotherapy. From thawed PBMCs, live CD3+CD8+ cells negative for CD19 and CD56 were sorted. Measured with immunoSEQ multiplex PCR; TCRdb has only the in-frame clones, and not every one. The top ten clones hold around 52% of a sample with almost 20,000 clones, roughly 80% of them seen once. This receptor was obtained from a human donor with melanoma. This specimen was CD8+ T cells sorted from blood (inferred from file names), taken from a patient given nivolumab and ipilimumab in sequence. J is TRBJ2-7 and V is TRBV28, with 9 nucleotides matching TRBD1. CDR3 in amino acids: CASSVHRGQFSEQYF. In DNA form, the CDR3 reads TGTGCCAGCAGTGTACACAGGGGGCAATTCTCCGAGCAGTACTTC. Complete variable domain (other parts from reference TRBV28 and TRBJ2-7): DVKVTQSSRYLVKRTGEKVFLECVQDMDHENMFWYRQDPGLGLRLIYFSYDVKMKEKGDIPEGYSVSREKKERFSLILESASTNQTSMYLCASSVHRGQFSEQYFGPGTRLTVT.